This T cell receptor beta chain was sequenced during a study of OX40 agonist ivuxolimab in advanced cancers. Study as a whole: The eligibility criteria allowed prior anti-PD-1, anti-PD-L1 or anti-CTLA-4 therapy, and 30% to 45% had some.

This CDR3 is 15 amino acids long. Germline-derived CDR1 and CDR2 are SGHTA and FQGTGA. V dropped 2 bases and J dropped 6 bases, with 11 bases sitting between them. The method was immunoSEQ multiplex PCR; TCRdb's version includes in-frame clones alone and lacks a portion of them. The repertoire holds 90,000 to 100,000 clones, with around 85% as singletons. The J gene is TRBJ1-6, the V gene TRBV7-3; D is ambiguous. This clonotype was obtained from an adult with an advanced solid tumor such as melanoma, head and neck, liver or kidney cancer. The sequencing used CD4+ or CD8+ T cells sorted from blood, collected in a trial of the OX40 agonist ivuxolimab. The CDR3 DNA sequence: TGTGCCAGCAGCTTAGAGGTAGAACCTAATTCACCCCTCCACTTT. This gives the protein CASSLEVEPNSPLHF.